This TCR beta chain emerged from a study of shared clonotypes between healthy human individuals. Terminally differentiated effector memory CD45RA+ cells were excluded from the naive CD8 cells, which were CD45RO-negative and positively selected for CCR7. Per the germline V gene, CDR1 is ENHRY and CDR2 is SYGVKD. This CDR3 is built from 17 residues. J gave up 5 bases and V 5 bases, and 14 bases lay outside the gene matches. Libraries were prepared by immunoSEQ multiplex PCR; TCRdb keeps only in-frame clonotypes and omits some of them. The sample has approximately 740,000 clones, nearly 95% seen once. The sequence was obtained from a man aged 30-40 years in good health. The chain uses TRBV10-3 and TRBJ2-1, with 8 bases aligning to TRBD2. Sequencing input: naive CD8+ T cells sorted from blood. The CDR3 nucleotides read TGTGCCATCAGTACCTACCTTGGAGCGGGAGAAAACAATGAGCAGTTCTTC. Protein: CAISTYLGAGENNEQFF.